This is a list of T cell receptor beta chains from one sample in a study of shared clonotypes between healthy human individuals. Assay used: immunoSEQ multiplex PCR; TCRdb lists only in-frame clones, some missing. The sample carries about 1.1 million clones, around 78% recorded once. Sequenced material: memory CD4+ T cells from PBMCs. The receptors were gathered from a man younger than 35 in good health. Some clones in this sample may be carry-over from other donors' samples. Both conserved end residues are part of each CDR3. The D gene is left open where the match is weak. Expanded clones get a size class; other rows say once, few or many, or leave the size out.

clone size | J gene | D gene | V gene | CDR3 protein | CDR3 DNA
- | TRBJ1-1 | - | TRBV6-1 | CASRKGDLTDTEAFF | TGTGCCAGCAGGAAGGGGGACCTTACGGACACTGAAGCTTTCTTT
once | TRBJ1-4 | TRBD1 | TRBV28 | CASSEQGANNEKLFF | TGTGCCAGCAGTGAACAGGGGGCGAATAATGAAAAACTGTTTTTT
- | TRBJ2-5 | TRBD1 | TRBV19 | CASRGQAPQATQYF | TGTGCCAGTAGAGGACAGGCCCCCCAGGCGACCCAGTACTTC
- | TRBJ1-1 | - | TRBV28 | CASSSPAHTEAFF | TGTGCCAGCAGCTCCCCGGCACACACTGAAGCTTTCTTT
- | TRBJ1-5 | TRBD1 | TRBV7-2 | CASSSLRGQGRNQPQHF | TGTGCCAGCAGCTCACTAAGGGGGCAGGGTCGCAATCAGCCCCAGCATTTT
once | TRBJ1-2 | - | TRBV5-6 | CASSLLGSWERGYTF | TGTGCCAGCAGCTTATTGGGGTCCTGGGAGAGGGGCTACACCTTC
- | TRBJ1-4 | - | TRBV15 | CATSRDYQATNEKLFF | TGTGCCACCAGCAGAGATTACCAGGCAACTAATGAAAAACTGTTTTTT
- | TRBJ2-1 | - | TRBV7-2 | CASSPRTRALGEQFF | TGTGCCAGCAGCCCCAGGACCCGGGCTTTGGGTGAGCAGTTCTTC
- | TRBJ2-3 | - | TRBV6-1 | CASSWGPNTDTQYF | TGTGCCAGCAGCTGGGGACCTAACACAGATACGCAGTATTTT
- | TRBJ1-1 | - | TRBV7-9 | CASSPWAGTMNTEAFF | TGTGCCAGCAGCCCATGGGCCGGGACAATGAACACTGAAGCTTTCTTT
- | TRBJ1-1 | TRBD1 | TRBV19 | CASKGQGDTEAFF | TGTGCCAGTAAGGGACAGGGAGACACTGAAGCTTTCTTT
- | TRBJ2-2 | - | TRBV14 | CASSQRESTGELFF | TGTGCCAGCAGCCAAAGGGAGAGCACCGGGGAGCTGTTTTTT
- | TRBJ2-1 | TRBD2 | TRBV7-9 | CASSLGAAGGVYNEQFF | TGTGCCAGCAGCTTAGGGGCAGCGGGAGGGGTATACAATGAGCAGTTCTTC
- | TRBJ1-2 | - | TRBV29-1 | CSANRAAEGYTF | TGCAGCGCTAACCGGGCCGCAGAGGGCTACACCTTC
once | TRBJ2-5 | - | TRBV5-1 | CASSLGASEETQYF | TGCGCCAGCAGCTTGGGGGCTAGTGAAGAGACCCAGTACTTC
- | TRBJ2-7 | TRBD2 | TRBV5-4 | CASSWAGGLRDREQYF | TGTGCCAGCAGCTGGGCGGGAGGGCTAAGGGATCGCGAGCAGTACTTC
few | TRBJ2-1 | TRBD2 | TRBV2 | CASSPSGTSGVSSEQFF | TGTGCCAGCAGCCCCTCCGGGACTAGCGGGGTCTCGAGTGAGCAGTTCTTC
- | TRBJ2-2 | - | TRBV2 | CASSDAGPYTGELFF | TGTGCCAGCAGTGATGCAGGGCCCTACACCGGGGAGCTGTTTTTT
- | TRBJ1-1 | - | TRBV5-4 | CASSPVGGNTEAFF | TGTGCCAGCAGCCCGGTCGGGGGGAACACTGAAGCTTTCTTT
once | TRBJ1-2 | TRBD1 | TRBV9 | CASSPTFLDRGAGYTF | TGTGCCAGCAGCCCGACTTTCCTGGACAGGGGTGCTGGCTACACCTTC
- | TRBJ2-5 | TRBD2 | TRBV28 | CASSLAGALQETQYF | TGTGCCAGCAGCTTAGCGGGAGCGCTACAAGAGACCCAGTACTTC
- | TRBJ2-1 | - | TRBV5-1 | CASSSDESSYNEQFF | TGCGCCAGCAGCTCGGACGAGAGCTCCTACAATGAGCAGTTCTTC
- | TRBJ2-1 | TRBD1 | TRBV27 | CASSSRDRQFF | TGTGCCAGCAGTTCTCGGGACAGGCAGTTCTTC
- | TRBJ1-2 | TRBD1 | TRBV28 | CASSSRTGAIYGYTF | TGTGCCAGCAGTTCCCGGACAGGGGCGATCTATGGCTACACCTTC
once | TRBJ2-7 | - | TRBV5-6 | CASSFGATTYEQYF | TGTGCCAGCAGCTTCGGAGCAACAACCTACGAGCAGTACTTC
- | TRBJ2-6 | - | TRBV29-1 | CSVAGKAGANVLTF | TGCAGCGTTGCTGGGAAAGCTGGGGCCAACGTCCTGACTTTC
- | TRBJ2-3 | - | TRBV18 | CASSPEASRGDTQYF | TGTGCCAGCTCACCGGAGGCTAGCCGGGGAGATACGCAGTATTTT
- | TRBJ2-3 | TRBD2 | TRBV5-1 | CASSPSGTSSDTQYF | TGCGCCAGCAGCCCCTCCGGGACTAGCTCAGATACGCAGTATTTT
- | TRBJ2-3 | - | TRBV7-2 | CASTPPRLPSTDTQYF | TGTGCCAGCACACCCCCCCGGCTTCCCAGCACAGATACGCAGTATTTT
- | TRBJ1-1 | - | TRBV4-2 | CASSRDTARGSTEAFF | TGTGCCAGCAGCCGTGATACCGCCCGCGGGAGCACTGAAGCTTTCTTT
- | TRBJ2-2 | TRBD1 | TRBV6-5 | CASRVNRGNTGELFF | TGTGCCAGCAGGGTTAACAGGGGAAACACCGGGGAGCTGTTTTTT
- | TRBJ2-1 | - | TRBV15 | CATSRELFYDEQFF | TGTGCCACCAGCAGAGAATTATTTTACGATGAGCAGTTCTTC
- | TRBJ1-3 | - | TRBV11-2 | CASSPLRGVSGNTIYF | TGTGCCAGCAGCCCCTTGAGAGGGGTATCTGGAAACACCATATATTTT
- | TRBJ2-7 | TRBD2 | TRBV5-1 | CASSPGVAGVRLEEQYF | TGCGCCAGCAGCCCCGGGGTAGCGGGAGTACGGCTTGAGGAGCAGTACTTC
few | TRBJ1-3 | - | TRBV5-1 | CASSFSPGGSGNTIYF | TGCGCCAGCAGCTTCTCCCCCGGGGGGTCTGGAAACACCATATATTTT
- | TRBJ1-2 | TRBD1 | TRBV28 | CASSLSGTDLGSYGYTF | TGTGCCAGCAGTCTCAGCGGGACAGATCTGGGATCCTATGGCTACACCTTC
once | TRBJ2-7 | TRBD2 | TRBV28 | CASSLLGSGGPYEQYF | TGTGCCAGCAGTTTATTGGGTAGCGGGGGGCCCTACGAGCAGTACTTC
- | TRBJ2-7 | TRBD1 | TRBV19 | CASSFTGGYEQYF | TGTGCCAGTAGTTTCACAGGGGGCTACGAGCAGTACTTC
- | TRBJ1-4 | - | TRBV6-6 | CASSYSLTGEKLFF | TGTGCCAGCAGTTACTCTTTAACGGGTGAAAAACTGTTTTTT